This TCR beta chain was profiled in a study of T cell changes during pregnancy in multiple sclerosis. CDR3 length: 12 amino acids. Per the germline V gene, CDR1 is GTSNPN and CDR2 is SVGIG (reference sequence). Deletions cut 0 bases from V and 6 bases from J, with 9 bases between. Assay: immunoSEQ multiplex PCR; the TCRdb copy retains only in-frame clones and omits some. Of fewer than 40,000 clones detected, approximately 88% appear once; the ten largest clones hold about a tenth. The V call is TRBV30, the J call TRBJ2-7; D remains unclear. This specimen was CD8+ T cells from peripheral blood mononuclear cells, taken in the first trimester of pregnancy. The TCR was taken from a female donor with multiple sclerosis, enrolled in a pregnancy study. The CDR3 DNA follows: TGTGCCTGGAGTGTTATGGGCTCCGAGCAGTACTTC. Its translation is CAWSVMGSEQYF.